Sequencing of this TCR beta chain was carried out in a study of T cells expressing NK-cell markers (TCRdb year 2020). A note on the overall study: In sorted CD3+CD56+NKG2C+, CD3+CD56+NKG2C- and CD3+CD56-NKG2C+ T-cell subsets from about 8 donors, TCR beta-chain repertoires were profiled. Among the eight sequenced donors, seven were HCMV-seropositive and one was HCMV-seronegative. Sequencing of the libraries produced 2 x 150 bp reads on Illumina HiSeq 2000/2500, MiSeq or NextSeq. The eight sequenced donors were randomly selected healthy volunteers, three men and five women. The paper as a whole reports these results and caveats: In six donors, the dominant CD3+CD56+NKG2C+ clonotypes were among the top 10 CD8+ clonotypes and accounted for about 1.0-7.5% of CD8+ T cells. Those dominant clonotypes were again the most abundant among CD3+CD56-NKG2C+ cells in a handful of donors, at roughly 28.3-65%. It remained unclear whether the expanded NKG2C-expressing T cell clones were specific for HCMV antigens.

The germline V gene sets CDR1 to SGHNT and CDR2 to YENEEA. From cysteine to phenylalanine, the CDR3 is 16 amino acids long. No DNA appears here. About this clonotype: Its antigen is currently not known.

HCMV-specific IgG was detected in serum with a commercial ELISA kit to determine HCMV serostatus. Ficoll density gradient centrifugation was used to isolate peripheral blood mononuclear cells from blood. The instrument given in TCRdb is Illumina HiSeq 2000. The TCR beta cDNA libraries were made using 5'RACE template switching, a step that added both a universal primer site and unique molecular identifiers. Priming for cDNA synthesis came from the TCR beta constant segment, and two successive PCR amplification steps followed. As for the authors' bioinformatics: MIGEC handled demultiplexing of the reads and grouping by UMI, while MiTCR was used to assemble and quantify clonotypes. To exclude erroneous sequences, any TCR cDNA sequence not supported by at least two reads was discarded. Downstream repertoire analysis used the tcR package, and clonotypes were matched across fractions by CDR3 nucleotide sequence plus V segment. Antigen specificity was annotated against VDJdb with VDJmatch, allowing one amino acid substitution in CDR3. The reads underwent TCRdb reprocessing, giving one record for each CDR3 protein sequence and no DNA. The V and J calls, along with clone size, are taken from TCRdb and not from the paper's own processing. This sample's listing comprises hundreds of thousands of distinct CDR3 sequences. The ten top clones hold about 7.1% of the sample.

The receptor was derived from a woman aged 18 to 75 in good health. The chain joins TRBV11-3 to TRBJ2-1; TCRdb's D call of TRBD2 is untestable without DNA. The sample taken for sequencing was blood T cells: a sorted CD56 or NKG2C T cell subset, CD4+ or CD8+ T cells, or bulk PBMC T cells (not recorded which). The CDR3 corresponds to CASSQRLAGGGNEQFF. The CDR3 plus the reference TRBV11-3 and TRBJ2-1 genes for the other parts give the full variable domain: EAGVVQSPRYKIIEKKQPVAFWCNPISGHNTLYWYLQNLGQGPELLIRYENEEAVDDSQLPKDRFSAERLKGVDSTLKIQPAELGDSAVYLCASSQRLAGGGNEQFFGPGTRLTVL.